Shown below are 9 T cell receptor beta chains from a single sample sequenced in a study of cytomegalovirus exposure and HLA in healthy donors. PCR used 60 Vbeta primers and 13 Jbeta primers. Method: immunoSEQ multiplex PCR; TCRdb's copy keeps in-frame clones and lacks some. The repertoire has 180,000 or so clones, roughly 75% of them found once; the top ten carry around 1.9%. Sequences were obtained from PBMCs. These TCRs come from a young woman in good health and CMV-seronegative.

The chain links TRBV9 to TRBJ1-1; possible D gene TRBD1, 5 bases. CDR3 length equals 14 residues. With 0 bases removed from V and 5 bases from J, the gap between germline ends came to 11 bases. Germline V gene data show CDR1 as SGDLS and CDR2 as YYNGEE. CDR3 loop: CASSVVGGETEAFF. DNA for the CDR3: TGTGCCAGCAGCGTAGTCGGAGGGGAGACTGAAGCTTTCTTT.

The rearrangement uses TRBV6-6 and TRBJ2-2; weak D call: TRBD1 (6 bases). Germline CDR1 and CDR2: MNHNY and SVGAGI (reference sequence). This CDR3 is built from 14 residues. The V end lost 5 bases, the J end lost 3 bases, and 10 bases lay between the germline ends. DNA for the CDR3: TGTGCCAGCAGTCAGGACAGATACACCGGGGAGCTGTTTTTT. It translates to CASSQDRYTGELFF.

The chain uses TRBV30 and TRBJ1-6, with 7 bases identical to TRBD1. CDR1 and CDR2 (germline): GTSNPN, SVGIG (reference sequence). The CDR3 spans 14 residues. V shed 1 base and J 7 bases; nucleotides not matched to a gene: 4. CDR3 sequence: CAWSARQGNSPLHF. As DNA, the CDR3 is TGTGCCTGGAGTGCCAGACAGGGAAATTCACCCCTCCACTTT.

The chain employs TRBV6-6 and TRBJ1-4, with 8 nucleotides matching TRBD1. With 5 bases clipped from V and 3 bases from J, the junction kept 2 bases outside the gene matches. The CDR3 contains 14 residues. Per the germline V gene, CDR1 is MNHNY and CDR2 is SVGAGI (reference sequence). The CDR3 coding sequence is TGTGCCAGCAGTCAGGGGGCCTCTAATGAAAAACTGTTTTTT. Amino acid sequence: CASSQGASNEKLFF.

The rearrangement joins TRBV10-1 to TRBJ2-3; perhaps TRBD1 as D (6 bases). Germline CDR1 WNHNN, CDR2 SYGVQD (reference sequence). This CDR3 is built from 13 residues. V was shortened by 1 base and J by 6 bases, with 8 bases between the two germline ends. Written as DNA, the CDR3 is TGCGCCAGCAGTGAGTACAGGGCGGATACGCAGTATTTT. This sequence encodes CASSEYRADTQYF.

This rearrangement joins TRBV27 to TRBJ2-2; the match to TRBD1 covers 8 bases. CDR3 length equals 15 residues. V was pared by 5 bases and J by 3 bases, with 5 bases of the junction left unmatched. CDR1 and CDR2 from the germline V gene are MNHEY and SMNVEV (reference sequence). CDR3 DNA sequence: TGTGCCAGCAGTACCAGGGGGCGCGACACCGGGGAGCTGTTTTTT. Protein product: CASSTRGRDTGELFF.

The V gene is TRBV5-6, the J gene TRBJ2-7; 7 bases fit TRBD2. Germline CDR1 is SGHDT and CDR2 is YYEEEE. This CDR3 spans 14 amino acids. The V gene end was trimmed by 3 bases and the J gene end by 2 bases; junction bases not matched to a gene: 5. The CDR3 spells CASSSGTTAYEQYF. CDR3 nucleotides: TGTGCCAGCAGCTCCGGGACTACTGCCTACGAGCAGTACTTC.

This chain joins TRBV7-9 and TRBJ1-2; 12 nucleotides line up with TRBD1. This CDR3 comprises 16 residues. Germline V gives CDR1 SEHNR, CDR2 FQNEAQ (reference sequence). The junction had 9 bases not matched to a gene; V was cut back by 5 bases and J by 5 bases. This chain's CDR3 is CASSQPGQGAGYGYTF. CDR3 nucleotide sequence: TGTGCCAGCAGCCAACCGGGACAGGGGGCGGGATATGGCTACACCTTC.

The CDR3 sequence: CASSLVRSYEQYF. In DNA, the CDR3 is TGTGCCAGCAGCTTAGTACGGAGCTACGAGCAGTACTTC. V gene TRBV7-9 combines with J gene TRBJ2-7; no clear D. The ends were cut back, 1 base at V and 3 bases at J, with 7 bases in the middle. The CDR3 totals 13 residues. The germline V gene encodes CDR1 SEHNR and CDR2 FQNEAQ (reference sequence).